A selection of T cell receptor beta chains follows, all from one sample in a study of blood T cells in healthy people across ages. TCRdb independently ran MiXCR on the 5' RACE reads; one entry per CDR3 protein. The sample contains 700,000 to 800,000 distinct CDR3 sequences, around 46% of which appear only once. Specimen: blood. The receptor source for this set is a woman aged 55-70 years in good health. Each CDR3 is given without its conserved first and last residue. The D gene is left open where the match is weak.

v_gene	j_gene	d_gene	CDR3aa
TRBV3-1	TRBJ1-1	NA	ASSHQGSTEAF
TRBV7-3	TRBJ2-4	NA	ASSEPKDAPIAKNIQY
TRBV10-3	TRBJ1-5	NA	AISGGGNDQPQH
TRBV7-2	TRBJ1-5	NA	ASSLVGDSNQPQH
TRBV5-6	NA	TRBD1	ASSLIAGTGVEQY
TRBV12-3/TRBV12-4	TRBJ2-2	NA	ASGLEGSNGGELF
TRBV5-1	TRBJ2-5	NA	ASSARLETQY
TRBV27	TRBJ1-6	NA	ASSPVGGMVNSPLH
TRBV6-5	TRBJ2-3	NA	ASSYVGGTSTDTQY
TRBV7-2	TRBJ1-5	NA	ASSSFGQPDQPQH
TRBV4-1	TRBJ2-5	TRBD2	ASSQGGGAGGETQY
TRBV12-3/TRBV12-4	TRBJ1-4	TRBD1	ASSRPGTGGGKLF
TRBV12-3/TRBV12-4	TRBJ2-1	TRBD2	ASSLRRGGNEQF
TRBV4-3	TRBJ2-7	NA	ASSQESTSSGVYEQY
TRBV5-6	NA	NA	ASSPLGRGANEQY
TRBV27	TRBJ2-1	TRBD2	ASSFLIAGANGVF
TRBV20-1	TRBJ1-1	NA	SARDIPAMNTEAF
TRBV12-3/TRBV12-4	TRBJ2-2	NA	ASSPGTPRTGELF
TRBV7-8	TRBJ2-1	NA	ASSFRHEQF
TRBV28	TRBJ2-5	TRBD2	ASSSDSGRADYNEQY
TRBV20-1	TRBJ1-2	NA	SARELVIGYT
TRBV5-1	TRBJ2-1	TRBD1	ASSWDSQGEQF
TRBV2	TRBJ1-1	NA	ASSGRAENTEAF
TRBV28	TRBJ1-2	TRBD1	ASIQSTGSGYT
TRBV7-3	TRBJ2-1	NA	ASSPKGSYNEQF
TRBV20-1	TRBJ2-7	NA	SARDAPNYEQY
TRBV25-1	TRBJ1-2	NA	ASSRTEGYGYT
TRBV27	TRBJ1-4	NA	ASSLSLDRMSDKKLF
TRBV20-1	TRBJ1-1	NA	SARRGWMNTEAF
TRBV20-1	TRBJ1-3	NA	SARQNSGNTIY
TRBV9	TRBJ1-2	NA	ASSVSRVGYT
TRBV4-2	TRBJ1-6	NA	ASSQADDRTSPLH
TRBV7-2	TRBJ2-1	TRBD2	ASGLAGLNNEQF
TRBV12-3/TRBV12-4	TRBJ2-5	NA	ASSRWDGQETQY
TRBV10-1	TRBJ2-5	TRBD2	ASSESGGGAQETQY
TRBV6-2/TRBV6-3	TRBJ2-1	TRBD2	ASTQDGLVNNEQF
TRBV3-1	TRBJ2-1	NA	ASSQDRHNEQF
TRBV10-3	TRBJ2-7	NA	APRGPTYEQY
TRBV10-3	TRBJ2-3	NA	AINQGRTDAQY
TRBV2	TRBJ2-7	NA	ASNLADLLYEQY
TRBV3-1	TRBJ1-5	NA	ASSQGGSNQPQH
TRBV25-1	TRBJ1-6	NA	ASNRDTNSPLH
TRBV20-1	TRBJ2-1	NA	SASGQFYNEQF
TRBV24-1	TRBJ2-7	TRBD2	ATSDQSTSGRREQY
TRBV20-1	TRBJ2-5	TRBD2	SVSGRAGEQY